Included here is one TCR beta chain sequence, with context. The target antigen is unknown. These data originate in a study of T cells in localized non-small cell lung cancer. General study results and limits: Only one tumor region was sequenced, so heterogeneity remains possible. Elevated circulating T cell density in blood was associated with longer overall survival. Among the tissues sampled, uninvolved adjacent lung had the highest T cell clonality, above tumor. In adjacent lung, a median roughly 60 of the top 100 tumor clones were found.

CDR3 length: 15 residues. V dropped 3 bases and J dropped 5 bases, with 11 bases sitting between them. Germline lookup yields CDR1 SNHLY and CDR2 FYNNEI. Using immunoSEQ multiplex PCR, the repertoire was profiled, and TCRdb retains in-frame clones only, with some absent. This table holds tens of thousands of clones, around four fifths found once. This sequence joins TRBV2 and TRBJ1-6, with D tentatively TRBD1 (6 bases). The sequenced sample was peripheral blood mononuclear cells, obtained before any cancer treatment. This receptor was obtained from a man aged 35 to 69 with stage III lung adenocarcinoma. The CDR3 loop reads CASSEAGEDNSPLHF. The DNA of the CDR3 is TGTGCCAGCAGTGAGGCAGGGGAAGATAATTCACCCCTCCACTTT.